This TCR beta chain was captured in a study of T cell repertoires in cytomegalovirus infection. The wider study: CMV infection and matching HLA type were both indicated by public TCR beta signatures.

This clonotype appeared many times. The antigen remains undetermined. TCRdb called the reads again in MiXCR, with one record for every CDR3 protein. Of 300,000 to 400,000 distinct CDR3 sequences detected, more than 8% appear once; the ten largest clones hold roughly 4.5%. General study findings and limits: There were carriers of CMV plus the relevant HLA, and cumulative public TCR beta family frequency identified them. There were HLA-C-restricted CMV-specific TCR beta clonotypes dominating the ex vivo response.

The J segment lost 0 bases and the V segment lost 5 bases, leaving 12 bases of the junction unmatched. CDR1 is SGHAT and CDR2 is FQDESV in the germline V gene (reference sequence). The length of the CDR3 is 19 residues. This clonotype originated in a human donor in good health (CMV status not recorded). Some clones in this sample may be carry-over from other donors' samples. The chain carries TRBV11-1 and TRBJ2-1; 11 bases are a match to TRBD2. The sample was PBMCs. The CDR3 loop is CASSLKGVLAGDSYNEQFF. The CDR3 coding sequence is TGTGCCAGCAGCCTCAAAGGAGTACTAGCGGGGGACTCCTACAATGAGCAGTTCTTC.